The sequence of this T cell receptor beta chain was determined in a study of a mutant IDH1 vaccine in newly diagnosed glioma. Overall study context: Vaccination was launched 4-6 weeks after radiotherapy alone, or with temozolomide cycles. Participants attended visit V12, the safety follow-up, at week 35, and then attended visit V13 at week 47.

In germline, CDR1 is SGHRS, CDR2 YFSETQ. This CDR3 is 15 amino acids long. The ends were cut back, 3 bases at V and 0 bases at J, with 12 bases in the middle. With regard to this clone: The antigen is not known.

The table came from immunoSEQ multiplex PCR; TCRdb's copy has only in-frame clones and leaves some out. The sample comprises roughly 60,000 clones, roughly four fifths of which are singletons, and around 4.5% rests with the top ten. The time point was: week 35, safety follow-up. The vaccine gave 300 ug of a 20-mer mutant IDH1 peptide subcutaneously per dose. The chain combines TRBV5-1 with TRBJ1-2; no clear D gene. The source material was PBMCs, sampled from a glioma patient whose treatment included an IDH1 peptide vaccine. This TCR was sampled from a man aged 50-59 years with glioma. CDR3 DNA: TGCGCCAGCAGCTCGACCTCCGGGACTAACTATGGCTACACCTTC. Its translation is CASSSTSGTNYGYTF.